The 27 T cell receptor beta chains in this list originate from one sample, sequenced in a study of T-cell memory formation after mild COVID-19. TCRdb passed the 5' RACE reads through MiXCR, listing each CDR3 protein once. The table shows fewer than 350,000 distinct CDR3 sequences, with 8.2% occurring only once. The specimen was PBMCs or a T cell subset sorted from them (not recorded which). The receptor set was obtained from a young man who had mild COVID-19 (a few samples of this study predate the infection). Cell type and time point are not known.

This clonotype has more than one count but fewer than ten. The rearrangement uses TRBV5-1 and TRBJ2-5; D is ambiguous. The CDR3 is 15 amino acids. Germline values: CDR1 SGHRS, CDR2 YFSETQ. V was shortened by 1 base and J by 6 bases, with 16 bases between the two germline ends. The CDR3 loop reads CASSLRPSYPQTQYF. CDR3 DNA sequence: TGCGCCAGCAGCTTGAGACCCTCCTATCCCCAGACCCAGTACTTC.

In its sample, this clonotype was seen a few times. The chain joins TRBV18 to TRBJ2-6, with D possibly being TRBD2 (6 bases). Deletions cut 5 bases from V and 1 base from J, with 9 bases between. Germline V gene lookup returns CDR1 KGHSH and CDR2 LQKENI. CDR3 length: 15 amino acids. The CDR3 spells CASSIGTSGANVLTF. The CDR3, as DNA: TGTGCCAGCTCAATTGGGACTTCTGGGGCCAACGTCCTGACTTTC.

This clonotype was detected only a few times. The DNA of the CDR3 is TGCGCCAGCAGCTACCTTCTCGGGGGCGATGAGACCCAGTACTTC. Protein sequence: CASSYLLGGDETQYF. The chain couples TRBV5-1 to TRBJ2-5; either TRBD1 or TRBD2 may fit D (6 bases each). The CDR3 contains 15 residues. Germline V gene sequence: CDR1 SGHRS, CDR2 YFSETQ. Trimming cost V 3 bases and J 5 bases, with 17 bases left between them.

This clonotype was detected only a few times. The chain joins TRBV18 to TRBJ2-6; D ambiguous. Trimming stripped 3 bases from V and 4 bases from J, with 4 bases between. CDR1 is KGHSH and CDR2 is LQKENI in the germline V gene. The length of the CDR3 is 13 residues. In nucleotides, the CDR3 is TGTGCCAGCTCACCGAACGGGGCCAACGTCCTGACTTTC. Its protein product is CASSPNGANVLTF.

There are a few counts of this clonotype. The chain links TRBV7-9 to TRBJ2-3, with D tentatively TRBD1 (6 bases). V shed 0 bases and J shed 0 bases, with 10 bases lying between them. This CDR3 contains 16 residues. Germline-derived CDR1 and CDR2 are SEHNR and FQNEAQ (reference sequence). This chain's CDR3 is CASSLAIDRSTDTQYF. For the CDR3, the DNA is TGTGCCAGCAGCTTAGCGATCGACAGGAGCACAGATACGCAGTATTTT.

The chain employs TRBV7-9 and TRBJ1-2; possibly TRBD1 for D (6 bases). The germline V and J ends were trimmed by 3 bases and 2 bases, with 7 bases remaining between them. The CDR3 runs 13 residues. CDR1 and CDR2 (germline): SEHNR, FQNEAQ (reference sequence). The CDR3 reads CASSFGQNYGYTF. CDR3 DNA sequence: TGTGCCAGCAGCTTCGGACAGAACTATGGCTACACCTTC.

The sample holds many counts of this clonotype. The chain links TRBV4-3 to TRBJ1-2; 9 bases agree with TRBD1. V was clipped by 4 bases and J by 14 bases; unmatched bases: 5. The CDR3 has 11 residues. Per the germline V gene, CDR1 is LGHNA and CDR2 is YSLEER. CDR3 coding DNA: TGCGCCAGCAGCCCACGACAGGGGGTAACCTTC. It encodes CASSPRQGVTF.

This clonotype was seen ten or more times. DNA for the CDR3: TGCGCCAGCAGCTGGGGGTCTAAGAGCCAAGAGACCCAGTACTTC. Its translation: CASSWGSKSQETQYF. The rearrangement joins TRBV5-1 to TRBJ2-5; D may correspond to TRBD1 or TRBD2 (5 bases each). V was shortened by 3 bases and J by 1 base, with 13 bases between the two germline ends. Germline values: CDR1 SGHRS, CDR2 YFSETQ. CDR3 size: 15 residues.

The chain combines TRBV12-3 or TRBV12-4 with TRBJ2-5; 8 bases fit TRBD2. The V and J ends lost 7 bases and 2 bases, in that order; junction bases with no gene match: 6. CDR3 length equals 14 residues. The CDR3 sequence: CASTRGRQQETQYF. The CDR3 DNA follows: TGTGCCAGCACCCGCGGGAGGCAGCAAGAGACCCAGTACTTC.

V and J are TRBV12-3 or TRBV12-4 and TRBJ1-1; weak D call: TRBD1 (6 bases). The V and J ends lost 5 bases and 3 bases respectively, with 19 bases between them. The CDR3 has 16 amino acids. CDR3 coding DNA: TGTGCCAGCAGTCTAGGGGGTTGGGGTATCGACACTGAAGCTTTCTTT. Its translation is CASSLGGWGIDTEAFF.

This clonotype was detected ten times or more. The genes are TRBV20-1 and TRBJ2-1; the D is unclear. The CDR3 sequence is 11 residues long. CDR1 is DFQATT, CDR2 SNEGSKA, per germline (reference sequence). The germline V and J ends were trimmed by 5 bases and 8 bases, with 10 bases remaining between them. CDR3 bases: TGCAGTGCTCGCATAGTCTATGAGCAGTTCTTC. It translates to CSARIVYEQFF.

This clonotype was picked up a small number of times. The chain recombines TRBV2 with TRBJ1-1; D gene unclear. Germline lookup yields CDR1 SNHLY and CDR2 FYNNEI. The CDR3 runs 11 residues. V gave up 9 bases and J gave up 4 bases, with 9 bases separating them. The CDR3 loop reads CASGKGTEAFF. The CDR3 DNA reads TGTGCCAGTGGGAAAGGCACTGAAGCTTTCTTT.

This clonotype was seen a handful of times. The chain uses TRBV20-1 and TRBJ1-1, with unresolved D. V was clipped by 1 base and J by 5 bases, with 14 bases between them. The length of the CDR3 is 14 residues. Germline CDR1 is DFQATT and CDR2 is SNEGSKA (reference sequence). The CDR3 loop is CSARAEQTRTEAFF. The CDR3 bases are TGCAGTGCTAGAGCGGAGCAGACTAGGACTGAAGCTTTCTTT.

This clonotype was picked up a small number of times. This rearrangement joins TRBV6-7 to TRBJ1-4, with 7 nucleotides matching TRBD1. TRBV6-7 is placed among ORFs of uncertain function. J lost 7 bases, V lost 11 bases, and 22 bases had no gene match. CDR3 length equals 17 residues. The CDR3 loop is CARRNRDSHTLSEKLFF. CDR3 in DNA: TGTGCCCGTCGAAACCGGGACAGCCATACCCTGAGTGAAAAACTGTTTTTT.

This clonotype showed up just a few times. The CDR3 here is CASSLHGGAEAFF. CDR3 bases: TGTGCCAGCAGTCTCCATGGGGGCGCTGAAGCTTTCTTT. The chain carries TRBV27 and TRBJ1-1, with D perhaps TRBD1 (6 bases). Germline-derived CDR1 and CDR2 are MNHEY and SMNVEV (reference sequence). Trimming removed 5 bases at V and 6 bases at J, with 13 bases between. The CDR3 is 13 amino acids.

This clonotype was found many times. This chain connects TRBV18 to TRBJ1-5; TRBD1 is a possible D gene (5 bases). The CDR3 runs to 15 residues. V lost 5 bases to trimming and J lost 1 base, with 12 bases between them. CDR1 KGHSH and CDR2 LQKENI come from the germline V gene. CDR3 DNA sequence: TGTGCCAGCTCAACGGGGCAGGGCAGCAATCAGCCCCAGCATTTT. It codes for CASSTGQGSNQPQHF.

The sample holds a few counts of this clonotype. This chain joins TRBV20-1 and TRBJ2-7; 11 bases align to TRBD2. The germline CDR1 and CDR2 sequences are DFQATT and SNEGSKA (reference sequence). The CDR3 length is 16 residues. The J segment lost 2 bases and the V segment lost 2 bases, leaving 8 bases of the junction unmatched. Written as DNA, the CDR3 is TGCAGTGCTAGAACTACTAGCGGGGGCTTCACCTACGAGCAGTACTTC. Translating gives CSARTTSGGFTYEQYF.

The rearrangement links TRBV15 to TRBJ2-1; D gene uncertain. Per the germline V gene, CDR1 is LNHNV and CDR2 is YYDKDF (reference sequence). Trimming took 5 bases from V and 7 from J, leaving 9 bases between them. The CDR3 contains 12 residues. The CDR3 nucleotides are TGTGCCACCAGCCAAGGCTGGAATGAGCAGTTCTTC. Translation: CATSQGWNEQFF.

This clonotype was recorded a few times. The gene calls are TRBV20-1 and TRBJ2-3; the D gene is possibly TRBD2 (5 bases). The ends were cut back, 6 bases at V and 1 base at J, with 20 bases in the middle. The CDR3 runs 16 residues. Germline V lookup: CDR1 DFQATT, CDR2 SNEGSKA (reference sequence). The CDR3 region has the DNA TGCAGTGCCCCCCCCCAGCGGCCAATACGCACAGATACGCAGTATTTT. Amino acids: CSAPPQRPIRTDTQYF.

This clonotype was counted at least ten times. The V and J genes are TRBV20-1 and TRBJ2-4, with a tentative D call TRBD2 (7 bases). The CDR3 covers 18 residues. V shed 4 bases and J shed 2 bases, with 24 bases lying between them. Germline V gene data show CDR1 as DFQATT and CDR2 as SNEGSKA (reference sequence). CDR3 sequence: CSATRDGTGGRPKNIQYF. The CDR3 DNA reads TGCAGTGCTACCCGTGATGGGACCGGGGGGCGACCCAAAAACATTCAGTACTTC.

This clonotype has a handful of counts. The rearrangement links TRBV5-1 to TRBJ2-4; the D gene is possibly TRBD1 (6 bases). The V gene's germline CDR1 is SGHRS and CDR2 YFSETQ. V lost 4 bases and J 9 bases, leaving 17 bases between the germline ends. This CDR3 has 14 residues. DNA of the CDR3: TGCGCCAGCAGCCCCGGGACATGGGAAGGCATTCAGTACTTC. Translation gives CASSPGTWEGIQYF.

The chain links TRBV4-2 to TRBJ2-7; TRBD1 aligns across 9 bases. Trimming at V came to 1 base and at J to 5 bases, leaving 6 bases not matched to a gene. In germline, CDR1 is LGHNA, CDR2 YNFKEQ. The CDR3 has 15 amino acids. The CDR3 reads CASSQGGQGPNEQYF. The DNA of the CDR3 is TGTGCCAGCAGCCAAGGGGGACAGGGCCCTAACGAGCAGTACTTC.

The J gene is TRBJ1-1, the V gene TRBV6-6; D is ambiguous. The germline V gene has CDR1 MNHNY and CDR2 SVGAGI (reference sequence). The CDR3 is 12 amino acids. V gave up 6 bases and J gave up 8 bases, with 13 bases separating them. CDR3 in amino acids: CASSLTSGEAFF. CDR3 bases: TGTGCCAGCAGCCTGACGTCGGGAGAAGCTTTCTTT.

The chain recombines TRBV7-8 with TRBJ1-3; tentative D call: TRBD1 (5 bases). The CDR3 has 15 amino acids. Germline-derived CDR1 and CDR2 are SGHVS and FQNEAQ. The V end was cut by 8 bases, the J end by 0 bases, with 14 bases between. The CDR3 reads CASSRGLSSGNTIYF. Written as DNA, the CDR3 is TGTGCCAGCTCCCGGGGGTTAAGCTCTGGAAACACCATATATTTT.

Written as DNA, the CDR3 is TGTGCCAGCAGCCAAGGTCGCAGCTACAATGAGCAGTTCTTC. Translated, it gives CASSQGRSYNEQFF. V usage is TRBV3-1 and J usage is TRBJ2-1; D call uncertain. The CDR3 has 14 amino acids. The ends were cut back, 1 base at V and 3 bases at J, with 7 bases in the middle. Germline values: CDR1 LGHDT, CDR2 YNNKEL (reference sequence).

This clonotype occurred a few times. This chain joins TRBV7-2 and TRBJ2-4; 11 bases align to TRBD2. CDR1 is SGHTA and CDR2 is FQGNSA in the germline V gene. V lost 4 bases to trimming and J lost 5 bases; unmatched junction nucleotides: 4. This CDR3 is 15 amino acids long. CDR3 protein: CASSSGLAGQNIQYF. DNA for the CDR3: TGTGCCAGCAGCTCCGGACTAGCGGGCCAAAACATTCAGTACTTC.

The sample holds a few counts of this clonotype. The rearrangement links TRBV20-1 to TRBJ1-1; D gene ambiguous. Trimming left V 3 bases short and J 0 bases short, with 17 bases between. CDR1 is DFQATT and CDR2 is SNEGSKA in the germline V gene (reference sequence). The length of the CDR3 is 16 residues. CDR3 nucleotide sequence: TGCAGTGCTAGGGGGTCCCGCTCAGCCATGAACACTGAAGCTTTCTTT. This codes for CSARGSRSAMNTEAFF.